A selection of T cell receptor beta chains follows, all from one sample in a study of prognosis after radiotherapy for stage I lung cancer. TCRdb reanalysed the multiplex PCR reads using MiXCR and keeps one entry per CDR3 protein. This table holds roughly 13,000 distinct CDR3 sequences, over 25% found once. The sequencing used PBMCs, collected before or after stereotactic body radiation therapy (not recorded which). These receptors were obtained from a donor aged 50 or older with non-small cell lung cancer. CDR3s leave out the opening cysteine and the closing phenylalanine or tryptophan. Each record gives: J gene, clone size, V gene, CDR3 protein. Rows may omit the clone size; those that give it use once, few, many or a size class.

TRBJ2-7 many TRBV20-1 SAIPTQFYEQY
TRBJ2-7 medium-sized TRBV5-1 ASSLTSGGLYEQY
TRBJ2-3 many TRBV12-3/TRBV12-4 ASSSGQGGTDTQY
TRBJ2-5 many TRBV7-9 ASSPRGQGGNQETQY
TRBJ1-5 medium-sized TRBV28 ASRGLNQPQH
TRBJ2-1 NA TRBV28 ASSLAGLADKNEQF
TRBJ2-1 medium-sized TRBV6-1 ASKRAGQSDEQF
TRBJ2-3 many TRBV19 ASSPQSSTDTQY
TRBJ2-7 medium-sized TRBV11-2 ASSFSRVPTYEQY
TRBJ2-7 many TRBV3-1 ASSQAGTVYEQY
TRBJ1-6 many TRBV20-1 SARDHKQGEGSPLH
TRBJ2-1 NA TRBV19 ANTTGLAINEQF
TRBJ2-7 many TRBV20-1 SARLEGRREQY
TRBJ2-7 NA TRBV2 ATRRRTWFHEQY
TRBJ2-3 many TRBV2 ASNRLAETDTQY
TRBJ2-3 medium-sized TRBV5-1 ASYDRAPGLARTDTQY
TRBJ1-1 many TRBV5-1 ASSFRRDTEAF
TRBJ2-2 medium-sized TRBV6-4 ASSDRGTGELF
TRBJ1-1 many TRBV15 ATSRDSAAEAF
TRBJ2-7 many TRBV2 ASSEITGWGTSGSPFDEQY
TRBJ2-5 many TRBV11-1 ASSSTPVEGETQY
TRBJ1-4 many TRBV5-1 ASSLGGVEKLF
TRBJ2-5 NA TRBV10-3 AIRADTGRHQY
TRBJ2-1 medium-sized TRBV6-1 ASSVKVEQF
TRBJ2-6 NA TRBV6-1 ASSDPGQGSGDNDLT
TRBJ2-3 medium-sized TRBV7-9 ASSGGGTDTQY
TRBJ2-4 many TRBV3-1 ASSLSGTSKNIQY
TRBJ1-2 many TRBV28 ASSLMRAYGYT
TRBJ2-1 medium-sized TRBV5-1 ASSASGGTYNEQF
TRBJ1-4 many TRBV28 ASSLGDRGYEKLF
TRBJ2-3 many TRBV4-2 ASSRTTGTGNTDTQY
TRBJ2-7 few TRBV5-4 ASSFGTGLYEQY
TRBJ2-3 many TRBV28 ASSFIVGSALKRDTDTQY
TRBJ2-3 many TRBV20-1 SATTGGNTDTQY
TRBJ1-6 many TRBV30 AWSKFGTSSYNSPLH
TRBJ2-5 many TRBV28 ASTEDNQETQY
TRBJ2-7 NA TRBV20-1 SASSASYEQY
TRBJ2-2 NA TRBV7-3 ASSPRLAGVGSGELF
TRBJ1-1 many TRBV2 ASKRGWTEAF
TRBJ2-3 medium-sized TRBV20-1 SAAGRSREPTDTQY
TRBJ1-2 NA TRBV6-1 ASRRNPGGLSYT
TRBJ2-1 medium-sized TRBV9 ASSISSGRTNEQF
TRBJ2-2 many TRBV3-1 ASSHSPLNTGELF
TRBJ2-7 many TRBV24-1 ATSRAGGSGEQY
TRBJ1-4 many TRBV28 ASTTFESNEKLF
TRBJ2-3 many TRBV6-5 ASSYAGGDDTQY
TRBJ2-7 NA TRBV7-8 ANSRGTDTFYEQY
TRBJ1-6 NA TRBV12-3/TRBV12-4 ASSLWDRALLH
TRBJ1-2 many TRBV2 ASSAERGEGYT
TRBJ2-3 many TRBV12-3/TRBV12-4 ASTPSDTQY
TRBJ2-3 few TRBV4-1 ASSQDPTGADTQY
TRBJ2-7 many TRBV28 ASNDAGTSGSYEQY
TRBJ2-7 many TRBV5-1 ASSLAYGSYEQY
TRBJ2-3 many TRBV19 ASSIAATSTDTQY
TRBJ1-2 many TRBV28 ASSYRPGTGFYGYT
TRBJ2-2 many TRBV29-1 RVRDRVYLFNTGELF
TRBJ2-7 NA TRBV11-2 ASISLRGREQY
TRBJ1-3 many TRBV27 ASSPLRTGGHTIY
TRBJ2-1 many TRBV10-3 AISDLLARSDERF
TRBJ2-5 NA TRBV20-1 SAIDLLAGGWEAQY